The 20 T cell receptor beta chains listed next were all sequenced from one sample in a study of cytomegalovirus exposure and HLA in healthy donors. Sequenced by immunoSEQ multiplex PCR; TCRdb stores in-frame clones only, minus some. This table holds under 75,000 clones, 85% to 95% found once. Input material: PBMCs. These receptors originate from a woman aged 18-30 years in good health and CMV-seropositive.

On this clone: The sample contains more than one DNA sequence encoding this CDR3. The chain carries TRBV5-1 and TRBJ1-2; 7 bases line up with TRBD1. The germline V gene encodes CDR1 SGHRS and CDR2 YFSETQ. V lost 3 bases to trimming and J lost 6 bases; unmatched junction nucleotides: 8. The CDR3 is 14 residues long. For the CDR3, the DNA is TGCGCCAGCAGCTCAGGGGGTCGGGGCCATGGCTACACCTTC. It encodes CASSSGGRGHGYTF. Supplemented by reference TRBV5-1 and TRBJ1-2, the full variable domain reads KAGVTQTPRYLIKTRGQQVTLSCSPISGHRSVSWYQQTPGQGLQFLFEYFSETQRNKGNFPGRFSGRQFSNSRSEMNVSTLELGDSALYLCASSSGGRGHGYTFGSGTRLTVV.

The chain links TRBV7-9 to TRBJ2-1, with D possibly being TRBD1 (6 bases). CDR3 length: 14 amino acids. CDR1 and CDR2 from the germline V gene are SEHNR and FQNEAQ (reference sequence). The germline V and J ends were trimmed by 3 bases and 6 bases, with 12 bases remaining between them. Written as DNA, the CDR3 is TGTGCCAGCAGCTTCGACAGGCGAGGCAATGAGCAGTTCTTC. Translation gives CASSFDRRGNEQFF.

The chain has TRBV10-2 and TRBJ1-4; D not certain. Looked up from germline, CDR1 is WSHSY and CDR2 is SAAADI. Trimming stripped 2 bases from V and 4 bases from J, with 5 bases between. The CDR3 runs to 13 residues. In DNA, the CDR3 is TGCGCCAGCAGTGAGACAGATAATGAAAAACTGTTTTTT. It translates to CASSETDNEKLFF.

V and J are TRBV18 and TRBJ1-6; TRBD1 matches at 8 bases. The J segment lost 10 bases and the V segment lost 5 bases, leaving 7 bases of the junction unmatched. This CDR3 is 14 amino acids long. CDR1 and CDR2 (germline): KGHSH, LQKENI. CDR3: CASSIQGERSPLHF. The CDR3 coding sequence is TGTGCCAGCTCAATACAGGGGGAGCGGTCACCCCTCCACTTT.

This clone was detected only a few times. The genes are TRBV29-1 and TRBJ2-5; TRBD2 agrees at 9 bases. V trimming: 4 bases; J trimming: 5 bases; junction bases outside the gene matches: 17. Per the germline V gene, CDR1 is SQVTM and CDR2 is ANQGSEA. This CDR3 spans 17 amino acids. The CDR3 region has the DNA TGCAGCGTTGCCCCGGGAATTGGGCGGGAGGGGGGTGAGACCCAGTACTTC. Protein sequence: CSVAPGIGREGGETQYF.

The chain uses TRBV28 and TRBJ2-5, with D maybe TRBD1 (7 bases). Germline V gene lookup returns CDR1 MDHEN and CDR2 SYDVKM. This CDR3 is built from 16 residues. Trimming stripped 5 bases from V and 2 bases from J, with 18 bases between. The CDR3 spells CASSGRDSGPQETQYF. CDR3 DNA sequence: TGTGCCAGCAGTGGACGGGACAGCGGGCCTCAAGAGACCCAGTACTTC.

The chain is built from TRBV2 and TRBJ2-6; TRBD2 matches at 9 bases. CDR1 SNHLY and CDR2 FYNNEI come from the germline V gene. CDR3 size: 18 residues. The J segment lost 2 bases and the V segment lost 4 bases, leaving 9 bases of the junction unmatched. CDR3 DNA sequence: TGTGCCAGCAGTGGTCAAGCGGGAGGCCCTGCTGGGGCCAACGTCCTGACTTTC. Amino acids: CASSGQAGGPAGANVLTF.

The gene calls are TRBV5-4 and TRBJ2-3, with a tentative D call TRBD1 (6 bases). Looked up from germline, CDR1 is SGHNT and CDR2 is YYREEE (reference sequence). The V gene lost 0 bases and the J gene lost 0 bases, with 14 bases spanning the gap. CDR3 length equals 17 residues. CDR3 in DNA: TGTGCCAGCAGCTTGGGTGACAGGATTGGTAGCACAGATACGCAGTATTTT. Residues: CASSLGDRIGSTDTQYF.

The chain combines TRBV4-2 with TRBJ2-1; D might be TRBD2 (6 bases). The CDR3 is 15 amino acids. V was cut by 3 bases and J by 4 bases, with 13 bases left in between. Germline CDR1 is LGHNA and CDR2 is YNFKEQ. CDR3 coding DNA: TGTGCCAGCAGCCATTCGTGGGGAGGATACAATGAGCAGTTCTTC. It specifies CASSHSWGGYNEQFF.

The CDR3 region has the DNA TGTGCCAGCTCACCACAACCTACAGGAACGAACACTGAAGCTTTCTTT. This codes for CASSPQPTGTNTEAFF. The chain employs TRBV18 and TRBJ1-1, with a tentative D call TRBD1 (5 bases). This CDR3 has 16 residues. Germline CDR1 reads KGHSH; CDR2 reads LQKENI. Trimming stripped 1 base from V and 1 base from J, with 13 bases between.

This chain connects TRBV18 to TRBJ2-1; TRBD2 agrees at 7 bases. The CDR3 spans 14 residues. V shed 2 bases and J 5 bases; nucleotides not matched to a gene: 3. Germline lookup yields CDR1 KGHSH and CDR2 LQKENI. CDR3 region: CASSPSGTHNEQFF. Here the CDR3 DNA reads TGTGCCAGCTCACCAAGCGGGACTCACAATGAGCAGTTCTTC.

The chain links TRBV7-2 to TRBJ2-3; no reliable D call. CDR3 length equals 12 residues. V dropped 2 bases and J dropped 4 bases, with 4 bases sitting between them. CDR1 is SGHTA and CDR2 is FQGNSA in the germline V gene. The CDR3 loop is CASSLLADTQYF. CDR3 bases: TGTGCCAGCAGCTTACTCGCAGATACGCAGTATTTT.

The gene calls are TRBV9 and TRBJ2-1; 7 bases map to TRBD2. This CDR3 is 15 amino acids long. From germline, CDR1 is SGDLS and CDR2 YYNGEE. V lost 2 bases, J lost 0 bases, and 2 bases stayed unmatched. In DNA form, the CDR3 reads TGTGCCAGCAGCGTTGGGACTACCTCCTACAATGAGCAGTTCTTC. Amino acids: CASSVGTTSYNEQFF.

The genes are TRBV9 and TRBJ1-2, with 7 bases aligning to TRBD1. CDR3 length: 16 residues. After removal of 4 bases from V and 1 base from J, the junction contained 10 bases not matched to a gene. The germline V gene encodes CDR1 SGDLS and CDR2 YYNGEE. The CDR3: CASSLGTAQLNYGYTF. The CDR3 DNA reads as TGTGCCAGCAGCCTCGGGACAGCTCAACTTAACTATGGCTACACCTTC.

This sequence joins TRBV2 and TRBJ2-7; 8 nucleotides match TRBD1. The CDR3 runs 15 residues. The ends lost 6 bases at V and 0 bases at J; junction bases unmatched: 7. The germline V gene has CDR1 SNHLY and CDR2 FYNNEI. The CDR3: CASSSRTGSSYEQYF. For the CDR3, the DNA is TGTGCCAGCAGCTCTCGGACAGGGAGCTCCTACGAGCAGTACTTC.

This sequence joins TRBV5-1 and TRBJ2-3; D may be TRBD2 (5 bases). The CDR3 extends over 15 amino acids. CDR1 and CDR2 from the germline V gene are SGHRS and YFSETQ. V dropped 4 bases and J dropped 0 bases, with 12 bases sitting between them. The CDR3 nucleotides are TGCGCCAGCAGCCCGGGGAGTTTAAGCACAGATACGCAGTATTTT. It encodes CASSPGSLSTDTQYF.

The rearrangement links TRBV9 to TRBJ1-4, with D unresolved. Germline V gives CDR1 SGDLS, CDR2 YYNGEE. The CDR3 consists of 14 residues. Trimming took 3 bases from V and 7 from J, leaving 13 bases between them. CDR3 bases: TGTGCCAGCAGCGACGACCGCGGAATTGAAAAACTGTTTTTT. It codes for CASSDDRGIEKLFF.

The rearrangement joins TRBV7-2 to TRBJ2-7, with D possibly matching TRBD1 (5 bases). The CDR3 loop spans 14 amino acids. V was trimmed by 2 bases and J by 3 bases, leaving 11 bases between them. Germline V gene data show CDR1 as SGHTA and CDR2 as FQGNSA. CDR3 DNA: TGTGCCAGCAGCTTAAGGGGTCTATTCTACGAGCAGTACTTC. Its translation is CASSLRGLFYEQYF.

CDR3 DNA sequence: TGTGCCAGCAGTTCCGGACAGGCCACTGAAGCTTTCTTT. This translates into CASSSGQATEAFF. The chain links TRBV6-6 to TRBJ1-1, with 7 bases identical to TRBD1. This CDR3 region has 13 residues. J was trimmed by 4 bases and V by 4 bases; bases with no gene match: 3. Germline V CDR1 and CDR2: MNHNY, SVGAGI (reference sequence).

The chain recombines TRBV30 with TRBJ1-2, with a tentative D call TRBD1 (6 bases). With 3 bases removed from V and 8 bases from J, the gap between germline ends came to 13 bases. The CDR3 totals 12 residues. Germline V gives CDR1 GTSNPN, CDR2 SVGIG (reference sequence). The CDR3 coding sequence is TGTGCCTGGAGCGCACAGGGTTGGGGCTACACCTTC. Its translation is CAWSAQGWGYTF.